A single sample is the source of the 27 T cell receptor beta chains below, sequenced in a study of cytomegalovirus exposure and HLA in healthy donors. PCR involved 60 Vbeta and 13 Jbeta primers. Here immunoSEQ multiplex PCR was the method, and the copy in TCRdb shows in-frame clones only, minus some. The sample holds about 160,000 clones, around 77% seen once. The sequenced material came from PBMCs. Receptors were obtained from a man between 60 and 75 years old in good health and CMV-seronegative.

The chain is built from TRBV7-9 and TRBJ1-4, with 12 bases that match TRBD1. V trimming: 5 bases; J trimming: 6 bases; junction bases outside the gene matches: 7. CDR1 and CDR2 from the germline V gene are SEHNR and FQNEAQ (reference sequence). The CDR3 extends over 16 amino acids. CDR3 residues: CASSPGTGGGYEKLFF. The CDR3 nucleotides are TGTGCCAGCAGCCCGGGGACAGGGGGCGGATATGAAAAACTGTTTTTT.

V and J are TRBV6-5 and TRBJ1-6; no clear D gene. The CDR3 runs 14 residues. V was shortened by 6 bases and J by 2 bases, with 8 bases between the two germline ends. Germline V gives CDR1 MNHEY, CDR2 SVGAGI. The CDR3 reads CASRKGAYNSPLHF. DNA for the CDR3: TGTGCCAGCAGGAAGGGAGCCTATAATTCACCCCTCCACTTT.

The V call is TRBV5-1, the J call TRBJ2-5, with 14 bases matching TRBD2. CDR3 length: 16 residues. V lost 0 bases, J lost 2 bases, and 0 bases stayed unmatched. Germline V gene data show CDR1 as SGHRS and CDR2 as YFSETQ. The CDR3 DNA is TGCGCCAGCAGCTTGGGACTAGCGGGGGGGCAAGAGACCCAGTACTTC. Protein: CASSLGLAGGQETQYF.

Only a few counts were recorded for this clone. V and J are TRBV5-5 and TRBJ2-4; 7 bases fit TRBD1. There are 15 residues in the CDR3. J was trimmed by 3 bases and V by 4 bases; bases with no gene match: 7. CDR1 is SGHKS, CDR2 YYEKEE, per germline (reference sequence). CDR3 residues: CASSPGQGDKNIQYF. The DNA of the CDR3 is TGTGCCAGCAGCCCGGGGCAGGGGGACAAAAACATTCAGTACTTC.

V usage is TRBV11-2 and J usage is TRBJ2-5, with D unresolved. The V gene's germline CDR1 is SGHAT and CDR2 FQNNGV. Trimming took off 5 bases at V and 3 bases at J, with 13 bases between the two ends. The CDR3 spans 14 residues. CDR3 bases: TGTGCCAGCAGCCGTTCCTGGCAGGAAGAGACCCAGTACTTC. Residues: CASSRSWQEETQYF.

This chain uses TRBV18 with TRBJ1-2; 7 bases map to TRBD1. The CDR3 consists of 13 residues. Germline loops: CDR1 KGHSH, CDR2 LQKENI. Trimming at V came to 4 bases and at J to 4 bases, leaving 3 bases not matched to a gene. CDR3 loop: CASSRQGGYGYTF. CDR3 nucleotides: TGTGCCAGCTCACGACAGGGAGGCTATGGCTACACCTTC.

Only one count was recorded for this clone. This sequence joins TRBV7-9 and TRBJ2-2; TRBD1 agrees at 7 bases. The CDR3 sequence is 15 residues long. Germline CDR1 reads SEHNR; CDR2 reads FQNEAQ (reference sequence). The V and J ends lost 5 bases and 2 bases, in that order; junction bases with no gene match: 5. The CDR3 coding sequence is TGTGCCAGCAGCCCCGGGACAGCTAACACCGGGGAGCTGTTTTTT. Residues: CASSPGTANTGELFF.

The chain joins TRBV7-2 to TRBJ2-2, with D perhaps TRBD2 (6 bases). Germline CDR1 reads SGHTA; CDR2 reads FQGNSA. V gave up 1 base and J gave up 0 bases, with 9 bases separating them. The CDR3 has 16 residues. CDR3 region: CASSLVAGSNTGELFF. The CDR3 DNA sequence: TGTGCCAGCAGCTTAGTGGCGGGGTCGAACACCGGGGAGCTGTTTTTT.

The chain joins TRBV9 to TRBJ1-5; 7 nucleotides agree with TRBD1. The CDR3 has 13 residues. Germline lookup yields CDR1 SGDLS and CDR2 YYNGEE. J lost 7 bases, V lost 4 bases, and 5 bases had no gene match. DNA for the CDR3: TGTGCCAGCAGCACCCAGGGGGACCAGCCCCAGCATTTT. This translates into CASSTQGDQPQHF. The whole variable domain, filled in from reference TRBV9 and TRBJ1-5, reads DSGVTQTPKHLITATGQRVTLRCSPRSGDLSVYWYQQSLDQGLQFLIQYYNGEERAKGNILERFSAQQFPDLHSELNLSSLELGDSALYFCASSTQGDQPQHFGDGTRLSIL.

The rearrangement joins TRBV29-1 to TRBJ2-7; TRBD1 matches 7 bases. The CDR3 length is 12 residues. From germline, CDR1 is SQVTM and CDR2 ANQGSEA. J was trimmed by 0 bases and V by 8 bases; bases with no gene match: 4. The CDR3 DNA reads TGCAGCATAGGACAGGCCTCCTACGAGCAGTACTTC. Translating it yields CSIGQASYEQYF.

This rearrangement joins TRBV6-4 to TRBJ2-1; a possible D gene is TRBD2 (6 bases). V dropped 4 bases and J dropped 4 bases, with 8 bases sitting between them. This CDR3 comprises 13 residues. Germline V CDR1 and CDR2: MRHNA, SNTAGT. CDR3 nucleotide sequence: TGTGCCAGCAGTGGCGGGACGTACAATGAGCAGTTCTTC. As protein: CASSGGTYNEQFF.

The chain carries TRBV27 and TRBJ2-1; 8 bases map to TRBD2. V shed 2 bases, J shed 0 bases, and the junction held 3 bases outside the gene matches. This CDR3 spans 16 amino acids. CDR1 is MNHEY, CDR2 SMNVEV, per germline (reference sequence). CDR3 bases: TGTGCCAGCAGTTTAGGCCTAGCGGGCTCCTACAATGAGCAGTTCTTC. This codes for CASSLGLAGSYNEQFF.

This chain uses TRBV11-3 with TRBJ1-6; D is undetermined. The germline V gene encodes CDR1 SGHNT and CDR2 YENEEA. The CDR3 covers 11 residues. Trimming took off 1 base at V and 14 bases at J, with 6 bases between the two ends. In nucleotides, the CDR3 is TGTGCCAGCAGCTTAGGAGTTACCCTCCACTTT. Amino acids: CASSLGVTLHF.

The chain couples TRBV30 to TRBJ2-5; D might be TRBD1 (6 bases). CDR3 size: 14 residues. CDR1 is GTSNPN, CDR2 SVGIG, per germline (reference sequence). Trimming removed 5 bases from V and 7 bases from J, with 20 bases in between. The CDR3 DNA reads TGTGCCTGGGGAGGCCAAGGGGGAATCGGGACCCAGTACTTC. It encodes CAWGGQGGIGTQYF.

The V call is TRBV5-1, the J call TRBJ2-5, with 15 bases lining up with TRBD2. With 4 bases clipped from V and 5 bases from J, the junction kept 12 bases outside the gene matches. The germline gives CDR1 SGHRS, CDR2 YFSETQ. This CDR3 region has 18 residues. The CDR3 nucleotides read TGCGCCAGCAGCCCGGGGACTAGCGGGAGGACATTTTCGGAGACCCAGTACTTC. Translating it yields CASSPGTSGRTFSETQYF.

This sequence joins TRBV5-1 and TRBJ2-3; D call uncertain. Between the trimmed V and J ends, which lost 3 bases and 6 bases, there was a span of 11 bases. The CDR3 spans 13 residues. Germline-derived CDR1 and CDR2 are SGHRS and YFSETQ. The CDR3 reads CASSSTGADTQYF. The CDR3 coding sequence is TGCGCCAGCAGCTCGACTGGCGCGGATACGCAGTATTTT.

The CDR3 sequence: CASSPDKNYGYTF. The CDR3 DNA is TGTGCCAGCTCTCCGGACAAGAACTATGGCTACACCTTC. J is TRBJ1-2 and V is TRBV18, with a possible D match to TRBD1 (5 bases). Deletions cut 6 bases from V and 2 bases from J, with 10 bases between. Germline V lookup: CDR1 KGHSH, CDR2 LQKENI. CDR3 length: 13 amino acids.

This chain connects TRBV19 to TRBJ2-2; 7 bases match TRBD2. V shed 3 bases and J 4 bases; nucleotides not matched to a gene: 11. CDR1 LNHDA and CDR2 SQIVND come from the germline V gene (reference sequence). CDR3 size: 17 residues. CDR3 bases: TGTGCCAGTAGTATCGGGGCGGGAGTAGGTATCACCGGGGAGCTGTTTTTT. It translates to CASSIGAGVGITGELFF.

V usage is TRBV7-9 and J usage is TRBJ1-2; a possible D gene is TRBD1 (6 bases). This CDR3 is 13 amino acids long. V lost 5 bases to trimming and J lost 8 bases, with 15 bases between them. Germline V gene sequence: CDR1 SEHNR, CDR2 FQNEAQ (reference sequence). Written as DNA, the CDR3 is TGTGCCAGCAGCCCGCCCGGGGGGGGCGGCTACACCTTC. Amino acids: CASSPPGGGGYTF.

The rearrangement links TRBV11-2 to TRBJ2-7; 14 bases match TRBD2. The germline gives CDR1 SGHAT, CDR2 FQNNGV. V was pared by 6 bases and J by 3 bases, with 10 bases of the junction left unmatched. This CDR3 has 17 residues. The CDR3 region is CASRSGLAGGQSYEQYF. CDR3 in DNA: TGTGCCAGCAGGAGTGGACTAGCGGGAGGTCAGAGCTACGAGCAGTACTTC. Full variable domain (remainder filled in from reference TRBV11-2 and TRBJ2-7): EAGVAQSPRYKIIEKRQSVAFWCNPISGHATLYWYQQILGQGPKLLIQFQNNGVVDDSQLPKDRFSAERLKGVDSTLKIQPAKLEDSAVYLCASRSGLAGGQSYEQYFGPGTRLTVT.

The chain has TRBV6-5 and TRBJ2-7; 10 positions match TRBD2. CDR3 size: 13 residues. Per the germline V gene, CDR1 is MNHEY and CDR2 is SVGAGI. V lost 7 bases, J lost 2 bases, and 2 bases stayed unmatched. The DNA of the CDR3 is TGTGCCAGCAAAGCGGGGGGGCCCTACGAGCAGTACTTC. Encoded protein: CASKAGGPYEQYF.

This clone has more than one count but fewer than ten. This chain links TRBV25-1 with TRBJ2-7; D gene ambiguous. The germline V gene encodes CDR1 MGHDK and CDR2 SYGVNS. The CDR3 loop spans 11 amino acids. The V gene lost 4 bases and the J gene lost 3 bases, with 4 bases spanning the gap. The CDR3 loop reads CASSAVYEQYF. In nucleotides, the CDR3 is TGTGCCAGCAGTGCGGTCTACGAGCAGTACTTC.

The chain links TRBV7-9 to TRBJ1-1; TRBD1 matches 7 bases. This CDR3 is built from 14 residues. Germline loops: CDR1 SEHNR, CDR2 FQNEAQ (reference sequence). V dropped 2 bases and J dropped 3; count of bases not matched to a gene: 3. CDR3 nucleotides: TGTGCCAGCAGCTTAACGACAGGGTACACTGAAGCTTTCTTT. Its protein product is CASSLTTGYTEAFF.

This clone showed up just a few times. The chain is built from TRBV28 and TRBJ2-5; 8 bases align to TRBD2. CDR1 MDHEN and CDR2 SYDVKM come from the germline V gene. The CDR3 totals 16 residues. Trimming took 4 bases from V and 5 from J; bases not matched to a gene: 12. The CDR3, as DNA: TGTGCCAGCAGTTCGCCGGGACTAGGGGCCGGGGAGACCCAGTACTTC. Encoded protein: CASSSPGLGAGETQYF.

CDR3 protein: CASSPEFDRTGGYTF. Here the CDR3 DNA reads TGTGCCAGCAGTCCCGAATTCGACAGGACCGGTGGCTACACCTTC. V usage is TRBV6-4 and J usage is TRBJ1-2; TRBD1 might be the D (6 bases). The CDR3 consists of 15 residues. Per germline, CDR1 MRHNA and CDR2 SNTAGT. Trimming removed 5 bases from V and 7 bases from J, with 20 bases in between.

The V gene is TRBV28, the J gene TRBJ2-5, with 9 bases fitting TRBD1. The V gene end was trimmed by 8 bases and the J gene end by 4 bases; junction bases not matched to a gene: 14. CDR1 MDHEN and CDR2 SYDVKM come from the germline V gene. The CDR3 runs to 16 residues. The CDR3 bases are TGTGCCAGCGAGACCTCGGGACAGGGAATGTTAGAGACCCAGTACTTC. Its protein is CASETSGQGMLETQYF.

The chain is built from TRBV6-6 and TRBJ2-1, with 12 positions matching TRBD2. Germline V gene lookup returns CDR1 MNHNY and CDR2 SVGAGI (reference sequence). This CDR3 contains 16 residues. The V gene end was trimmed by 8 bases and the J gene end by 4 bases; junction bases not matched to a gene: 9. This chain's CDR3 is CASRVTSGGPYNEQFF. The CDR3 nucleotides are TGTGCCAGCCGAGTGACTAGCGGGGGCCCATACAATGAGCAGTTCTTC.